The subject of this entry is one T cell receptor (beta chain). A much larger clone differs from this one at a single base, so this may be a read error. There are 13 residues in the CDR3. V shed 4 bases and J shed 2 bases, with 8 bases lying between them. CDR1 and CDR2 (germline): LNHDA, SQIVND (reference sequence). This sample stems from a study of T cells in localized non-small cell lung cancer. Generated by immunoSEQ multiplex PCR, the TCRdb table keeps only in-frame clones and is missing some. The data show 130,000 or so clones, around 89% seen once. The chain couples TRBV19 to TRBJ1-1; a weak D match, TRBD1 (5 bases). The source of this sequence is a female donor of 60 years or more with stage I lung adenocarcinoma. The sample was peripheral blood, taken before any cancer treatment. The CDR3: CASSRQFNTEAFF. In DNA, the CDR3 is TGTGCCAGTAGTAGACAGTTCAACACTGAAGCTTTCTTT.